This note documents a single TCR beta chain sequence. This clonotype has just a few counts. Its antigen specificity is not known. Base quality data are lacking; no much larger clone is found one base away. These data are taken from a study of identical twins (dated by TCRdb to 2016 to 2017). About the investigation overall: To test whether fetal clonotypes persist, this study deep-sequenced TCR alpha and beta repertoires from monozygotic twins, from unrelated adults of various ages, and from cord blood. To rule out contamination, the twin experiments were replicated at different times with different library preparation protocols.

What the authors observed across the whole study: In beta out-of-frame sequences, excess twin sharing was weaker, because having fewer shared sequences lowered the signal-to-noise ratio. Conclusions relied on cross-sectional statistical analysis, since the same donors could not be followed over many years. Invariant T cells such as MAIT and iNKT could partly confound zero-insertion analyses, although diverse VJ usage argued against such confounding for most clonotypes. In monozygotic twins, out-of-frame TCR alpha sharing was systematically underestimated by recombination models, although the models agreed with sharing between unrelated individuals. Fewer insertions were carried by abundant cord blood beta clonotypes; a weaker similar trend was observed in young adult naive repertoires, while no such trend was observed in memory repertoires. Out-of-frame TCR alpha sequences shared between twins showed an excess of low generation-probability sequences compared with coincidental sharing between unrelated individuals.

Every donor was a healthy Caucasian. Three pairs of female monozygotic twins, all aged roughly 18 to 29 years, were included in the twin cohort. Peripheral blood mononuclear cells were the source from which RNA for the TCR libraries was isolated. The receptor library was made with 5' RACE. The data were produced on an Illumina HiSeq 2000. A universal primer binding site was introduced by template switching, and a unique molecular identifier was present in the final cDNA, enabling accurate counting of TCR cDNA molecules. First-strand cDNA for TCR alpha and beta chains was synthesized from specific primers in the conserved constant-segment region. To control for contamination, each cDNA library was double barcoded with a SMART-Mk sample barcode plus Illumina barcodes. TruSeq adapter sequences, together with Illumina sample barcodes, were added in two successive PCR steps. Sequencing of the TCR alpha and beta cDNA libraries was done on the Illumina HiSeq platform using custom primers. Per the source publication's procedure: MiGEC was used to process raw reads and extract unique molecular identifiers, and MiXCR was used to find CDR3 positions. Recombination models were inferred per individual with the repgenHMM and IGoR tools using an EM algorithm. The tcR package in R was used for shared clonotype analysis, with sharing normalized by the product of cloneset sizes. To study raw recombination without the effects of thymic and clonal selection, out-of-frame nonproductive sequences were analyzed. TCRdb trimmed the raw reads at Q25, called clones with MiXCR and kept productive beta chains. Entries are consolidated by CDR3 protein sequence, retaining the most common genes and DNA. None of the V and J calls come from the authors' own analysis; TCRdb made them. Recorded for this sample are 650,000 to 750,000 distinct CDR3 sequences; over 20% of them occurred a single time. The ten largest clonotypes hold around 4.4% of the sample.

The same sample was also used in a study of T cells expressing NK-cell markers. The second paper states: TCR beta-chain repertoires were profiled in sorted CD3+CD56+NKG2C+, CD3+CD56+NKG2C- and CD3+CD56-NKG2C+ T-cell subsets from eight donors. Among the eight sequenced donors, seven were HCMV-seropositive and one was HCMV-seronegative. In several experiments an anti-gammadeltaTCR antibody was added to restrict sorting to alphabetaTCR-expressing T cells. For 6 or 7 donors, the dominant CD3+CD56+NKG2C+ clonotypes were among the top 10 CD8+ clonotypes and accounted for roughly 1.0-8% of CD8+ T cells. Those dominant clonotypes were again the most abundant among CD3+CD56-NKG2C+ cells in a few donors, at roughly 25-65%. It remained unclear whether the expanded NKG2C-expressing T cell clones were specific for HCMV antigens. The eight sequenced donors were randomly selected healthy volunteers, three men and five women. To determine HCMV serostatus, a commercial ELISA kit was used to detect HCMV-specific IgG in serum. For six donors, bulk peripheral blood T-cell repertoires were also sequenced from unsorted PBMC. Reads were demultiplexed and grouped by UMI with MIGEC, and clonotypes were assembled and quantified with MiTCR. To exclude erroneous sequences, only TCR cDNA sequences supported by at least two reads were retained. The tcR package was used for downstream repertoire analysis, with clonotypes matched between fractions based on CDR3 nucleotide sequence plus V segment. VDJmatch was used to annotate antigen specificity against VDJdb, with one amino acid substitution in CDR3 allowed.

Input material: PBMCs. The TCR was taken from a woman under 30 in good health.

In nucleotides, the sequence is TGCAGTGCTAGGAGGGGTGAGAACTACGAGCAGTACTTC. Protein translation: CSARRGENYEQYF. Recombination connected TRBV20-1 to TRBJ2-7, with the D gene tentatively TRBD1 or TRBD2, based on 5 matching bases in each. Measured from the cysteine to the phenylalanine, the CDR3 is 13 residues long. Solely the CDR3 DNA is kept, with 39 bases framed from the first base. Via the germline V gene (reference sequence), CDR1 is DFQATT and CDR2 SNEGSKA. Relative to germline, V is 3 bases shorter and J is 3 bases shorter, with 12 bases between their ends.